Listed here is a single TCR beta chain. This sample was taken from a study of CD8 T cells in ankylosing spondylitis. Libraries for TCR beta were made by quantitative 5'-RACE with molecular barcodes. MiXCR, run by TCRdb on the 5' RACE reads, gives a single entry per CDR3 protein. The profile shows fewer than 250,000 distinct CDR3 sequences, about 26% of them singletons. The trim removed 7 bases at V and 4 bases at J, leaving 1 base unmatched. This CDR3 spans 13 amino acids. Germline V lookup: CDR1 SQVTM, CDR2 ANQGSEA. Sequencing used blood, either unsorted or a sorted T cell fraction (not recorded which). The chain combines TRBV29-1 with TRBJ2-1; TRBD2 matches at 13 bases. The clonotype originates from a male donor with ankylosing spondylitis or in good health (not recorded which). CDR3 residues: CSGGLAGYNEQFF. CDR3 DNA: TGCAGCGGGGGACTAGCGGGGTACAATGAGCAGTTCTTC.